A single sample gave rise to the 29 T cell receptor beta chains below, sequenced in a study of identical twins. TCRdb called the 5' RACE reads again in MiXCR, with one record for every CDR3 protein. The table lists 200,000 to 250,000 distinct CDR3 sequences, around 6.9% of them singletons. These records were also assigned to another study, of yellow fever vaccine responses in identical twins.

Material: memory (CD45RO+) T cells sorted from blood. The receptors shown here come from a woman aged 18-35 years in good health.

In its sample, this clonotype was seen many times. CDR3 sequence: CSVGKTGNTEAFF. CDR3 sequence (DNA): TGCAGCGTCGGTAAGACAGGGAACACTGAAGCTTTCTTT. The rearrangement joins TRBV29-1 to TRBJ1-1; possibly TRBD1 for D (6 bases). Germline V gene sequence: CDR1 SQVTM, CDR2 ANQGSEA. The ends were cut back, 6 bases at V and 1 base at J, with 12 bases in the middle. The CDR3 consists of 13 residues.

In its sample, this clonotype was seen many times. The chain couples TRBV12-3 or TRBV12-4 to TRBJ2-7; D remains unclear. This CDR3 spans 12 amino acids. Trimming stripped 1 base from V and 3 bases from J, with 4 bases between. CDR3 sequence reads: CASSLVNYEQYF. CDR3 coding DNA: TGTGCCAGCAGTTTAGTAAACTACGAGCAGTACTTC.

V usage is TRBV12-3 or TRBV12-4 and J usage is TRBJ1-6, with 9 bases fitting TRBD1. CDR3 size: 14 residues. Trimming cost V 6 bases and J 8 bases; bases outside gene matches: 5. Here the CDR3 DNA reads TGTGCCAGCAGCCGGGGACAGGGACATTCACCCCTCCACTTT. This sequence encodes CASSRGQGHSPLHF.

The chain carries TRBV6-6 and TRBJ1-2; D gene unclear. The V and J ends lost 4 bases and 9 bases respectively, with 6 bases between them. Germline V gene sequence: CDR1 MNHNY, CDR2 SVGAGI (reference sequence). CDR3 size: 10 residues. Here the CDR3 reads CASSSFSYTF. CDR3 nucleotides: TGTGCCAGCAGTTCCTTTAGCTACACCTTC.

By frequency in the sample, this clonotype is medium-sized. This chain joins TRBV7-9 and TRBJ2-7; TRBD2 aligns across 11 bases. Losses at the gene ends were 5 bases for V and 2 bases for J; bases not matched to a gene: 2. CDR1 and CDR2 from the germline V gene are SEHNR and FQNEAQ (reference sequence). The length of the CDR3 is 14 residues. In nucleotides, the CDR3 is TGTGCCAGCAGCGCACTAGCGGGGGCCTACGAGCAGTACTTC. Its protein product is CASSALAGAYEQYF.

This clonotype occurred a few times. This chain connects TRBV6-1 to TRBJ2-1; 13 positions match TRBD2. The CDR3 covers 17 residues. J lost 6 bases, V lost 6 bases, and 11 bases had no gene match. From germline, CDR1 is MNHNS and CDR2 SASEGT. CDR3 bases: TGTGCCAGCAGCCATGGACTAGCGGGAGCCCCAGGCAATGAGCAGTTCTTC. This encodes CASSHGLAGAPGNEQFF.

The V call is TRBV3-1, the J call TRBJ1-1; D remains ambiguous. The ends were cut back, 0 bases at V and 4 bases at J, with 12 bases in the middle. Germline values: CDR1 LGHDT, CDR2 YNNKEL (reference sequence). CDR3 size: 15 residues. As DNA, the CDR3 is TGTGCCAGCAGCCAAGATCTGGGGTTAGGCACTGAAGCTTTCTTT. This encodes CASSQDLGLGTEAFF.

This clonotype was counted many times. The rearrangement links TRBV15 to TRBJ2-3, with D possibly being TRBD2 (6 bases). Trimming shortened V by 0 bases and J by 4 bases, and 14 bases separated the two germline ends. CDR1 is LNHNV, CDR2 YYDKDF, per germline (reference sequence). The length of the CDR3 is 16 residues. CDR3 protein: CATSRDGGASSDTQYF. The CDR3 bases are TGTGCCACCAGCAGAGATGGCGGGGCCTCCTCAGATACGCAGTATTTT. The variable domain in full, completed from reference TRBV15 and TRBJ2-3, reads DAMVIQNPRYQVTQFGKPVTLSCSQTLNHNVMYWYQQKSSQAPKLLFHYYDKDFNNEADTPDNFQSRRPNTSFCFLDIRSPGLGDTAMYLCATSRDGGASSDTQYFGPGTRLTVL.

This clonotype was found many times. This chain links TRBV7-9 with TRBJ1-2; 9 bases are shared with TRBD1. There are 16 residues in the CDR3. The germline V gene encodes CDR1 SEHNR and CDR2 FQNEAQ (reference sequence). With V trimmed by 3 bases and J by 4 bases, 9 bases remained unmatched. The CDR3 DNA is TGTGCCAGCAGCTTCCCGGGACAGGGAGGTGGCTATGGCTACACCTTC. This encodes CASSFPGQGGGYGYTF.

Remarks on this clonotype: Just one base apart from a much larger clone, this may be a read error. V gene TRBV5-1 combines with J gene TRBJ1-1, with D unresolved. The length of the CDR3 is 14 residues. The germline gives CDR1 SGHRS, CDR2 YFSETQ. V was clipped by 5 bases and J by 6 bases, with 17 bases between them. CDR3 nucleotides: TGCGCCAGCAGGCCGACAAGGGCGGACGCTGAAGCTTTCTTT. It encodes CASRPTRADAEAFF.

This chain uses TRBV6-2 or TRBV6-3 with TRBJ2-3; D is possibly TRBD2 (5 bases). This CDR3 is built from 17 residues. The germline CDR1 and CDR2 sequences are MNHEY and SVGEGT. Trimming took off 0 bases at V and 3 bases at J, with 16 bases between the two ends. CDR3 sequence: CASSYSISGKGTDTQYF. The CDR3 region has the DNA TGTGCCAGCAGTTACTCGATAAGCGGCAAAGGAACAGATACGCAGTATTTT.

This clonotype was seen more than once but under ten times. The rearrangement uses TRBV25-1 and TRBJ2-1; 8 bases fit TRBD2. The trim removed 1 base at V and 0 bases at J, leaving 8 bases unmatched. Germline V gene data show CDR1 as MGHDK and CDR2 as SYGVNS. The CDR3 length is 18 residues. CDR3 sequence (DNA): TGTGCCAGCAGTGAATTGGGGTTAGCGGGGTCCTCCTACAATGAGCAGTTCTTC. Translating gives CASSELGLAGSSYNEQFF.

The V gene is TRBV18, the J gene TRBJ2-2; D call uncertain. Germline CDR1 is KGHSH and CDR2 is LQKENI. The CDR3 sequence is 14 residues long. Trimming took 4 bases from V and 4 from J, leaving 10 bases between them. The CDR3 DNA reads TGTGCCAGCTCACAGACAAAGGCCACCGGGGAGCTGTTTTTT. Translating gives CASSQTKATGELFF.

The table lists this clonotype with many counts. The chain recombines TRBV6-4 with TRBJ2-1, with TRBD2 matching over 8 bases. Germline V gene sequence: CDR1 MRHNA, CDR2 SNTAGT. V was pared by 3 bases and J by 2 bases, with 3 bases of the junction left unmatched. CDR3 length: 15 residues. The CDR3 loop is CASSDSGGAYNEQFF. CDR3 DNA: TGTGCCAGCAGTGATTCGGGGGGGGCCTACAATGAGCAGTTCTTC.

Ten or more counts support this clonotype. V gene TRBV7-9 combines with J gene TRBJ1-6; D unresolved. This CDR3 has 14 amino acids. V lost 0 bases and J 7 bases, leaving 7 bases between the germline ends. The germline V gene has CDR1 SEHNR and CDR2 FQNEAQ (reference sequence). CDR3: CASSLASSNSPLHF. For the CDR3, the DNA is TGTGCCAGCAGCTTAGCATCCAGCAATTCACCCCTCCACTTT. Full variable domain (missing parts from reference TRBV7-9 and TRBJ1-6): DTGVSQNPRHKITKRGQNVTFRCDPISEHNRLYWYRQTLGQGPEFLTYFQNEAQLEKSRLLSDRFSAERPKGSFSTLEIQRTEQGDSAMYLCASSLASSNSPLHFGNGTRLTVT.

This clonotype occurred a few times. The rearrangement joins TRBV5-1 to TRBJ1-4; 10 bases fit TRBD1. The CDR3 runs to 14 residues. The germline V gene encodes CDR1 SGHRS and CDR2 YFSETQ. J was trimmed by 7 bases and V by 3 bases; bases with no gene match: 3. The CDR3 DNA sequence: TGCGCCAGCAGCTCTGGGACAGGGGTTGAAAAACTGTTTTTT. It encodes CASSSGTGVEKLFF.

The chain combines TRBV5-6 with TRBJ2-3; 10 bases align to TRBD2. Germline V gene sequence: CDR1 SGHDT, CDR2 YYEEEE. Trimming cost V 4 bases and J 2 bases; bases outside gene matches: 4. The CDR3 sequence is 15 residues long. The CDR3 reads CASSTSGTFTDTQYF. Here the CDR3 DNA reads TGTGCCAGCAGCACTAGCGGGACCTTCACAGATACGCAGTATTTT.

This clonotype was seen only once. The V gene is TRBV18, the J gene TRBJ2-2; D not certain. The CDR3 covers 14 residues. The germline CDR1 and CDR2 sequences are KGHSH and LQKENI. The V and J ends lost 2 bases and 5 bases respectively, with 9 bases between them. CDR3 DNA sequence: TGTGCCAGCTCACCAGTTGGAGTGACCGGGGAGCTGTTTTTT. Its protein is CASSPVGVTGELFF. Looking up the rest from reference TRBV18 and TRBJ2-2 gives the full variable domain: NAGVMQNPRHLVRRRGQEARLRCSPMKGHSHVYWYRQLPEEGLKFMVYLQKENIIDESGMPKERFSAEFPKEGPSILRIQQVVRGDSAAYFCASSPVGVTGELFFGEGSRLTVL.

This clonotype was observed a handful of times. In DNA form, the CDR3 reads TGTGCCAGCAGTGGGACAGGCGGAGGGACCCAGTACTTC. Translated, it gives CASSGTGGGTQYF. V and J are TRBV12-3 or TRBV12-4 and TRBJ2-5, with 8 bases lining up with TRBD1. Trimming took 5 bases from V and 7 from J; bases not matched to a gene: 6. The CDR3 covers 13 residues.

The chain combines TRBV2 with TRBJ2-2, with D unclear. V was clipped by 6 bases and J by 2 bases, with 7 bases between them. This CDR3 contains 13 residues. Germline CDR1 reads SNHLY; CDR2 reads FYNNEI. The CDR3 DNA reads TGTGCCAGCAGGCTACATAACACCGGGGAGCTGTTTTTT. It is translated as CASRLHNTGELFF.

In its sample, this clonotype was seen many times. This rearrangement joins TRBV7-3 to TRBJ2-1; 8 nucleotides agree with TRBD2. The CDR3 is made up of 15 amino acids. Germline assignment: CDR1 SGHTA and CDR2 FQGTGA. With V trimmed by 5 bases and J by 3 bases, 6 bases remained unmatched. The chain's CDR3 is CASSPRLASYNEQFF. The CDR3 DNA sequence: TGTGCCAGCAGCCCCCGACTAGCGAGCTACAATGAGCAGTTCTTC.

Ten or more counts support this clonotype. This chain uses TRBV12-3 or TRBV12-4 with TRBJ2-1; the match to TRBD2 covers 7 bases. V was pared by 5 bases and J by 5 bases, with 6 bases of the junction left unmatched. The CDR3 length is 14 residues. CDR3 sequence (DNA): TGTGCCAGCAGTGCCGGGACTACCCACAATGAGCAGTTCTTC. Protein sequence: CASSAGTTHNEQFF.

In its sample, this clonotype was seen many times. J is TRBJ2-2 and V is TRBV9, with 15 bases identical to TRBD2. CDR1 is SGDLS and CDR2 is YYNGEE in the germline V gene. CDR3 length: 16 amino acids. Trimming at V came to 3 bases and at J to 7 bases, leaving 4 bases not matched to a gene. In nucleotides, the CDR3 is TGTGCCAGCAGCGCGGGACTAGCGGGAGGAATCGGGGAGCTGTTTTTT. This sequence encodes CASSAGLAGGIGELFF.

The table lists this clonotype with many counts. J is TRBJ2-5 and V is TRBV7-9; 8 bases fit TRBD1. The CDR3 contains 15 residues. In germline, CDR1 is SEHNR, CDR2 FQNEAQ (reference sequence). V was clipped by 2 bases and J by 9 bases; unmatched bases: 11. The CDR3 DNA reads as TGTGCCAGCAGCTTAACAACAGGGGGTATAGAAGCCCAGTACTTC. Its protein is CASSLTTGGIEAQYF. The full variable domain, with the rest looked up from reference TRBV7-9 and TRBJ2-5, is DTGVSQNPRHKITKRGQNVTFRCDPISEHNRLYWYRQTLGQGPEFLTYFQNEAQLEKSRLLSDRFSAERPKGSFSTLEIQRTEQGDSAMYLCASSLTTGGIEAQYFGPGTRLLVL.

This clonotype appeared a few times. The V and J genes are TRBV28 and TRBJ2-5; D is possibly TRBD1 (6 bases). The CDR3 is 12 amino acids. The germline CDR1 and CDR2 sequences are MDHEN and SYDVKM. V lost 6 bases and J lost 7, with 12 bases in between. CDR3 nucleotides: TGTGCCAGCAGCTCCGTCAGGGGGACCCAGTACTTC. Protein sequence: CASSSVRGTQYF.

The chain is built from TRBV12-2 and TRBJ2-5; TRBD1, the table's D call, lacks a check against the DNA. TRBV12-2 is a pseudogene. The CDR3 covers 13 residues. In nucleotides, the CDR3 is TGTGCAAGTCGCTCCAGGGGCGGTGAGACCCAGTACTTC. It codes for CASRSRGGETQYF.

This clonotype was seen a handful of times. The CDR3 sequence: CASSSPVDRVSSNSPLHF. For the CDR3, the DNA is TGTGCCAGCAGTTCCCCAGTGGACAGGGTTTCGAGTAATTCACCCCTCCACTTT. The V call is TRBV6-4, the J call TRBJ1-6, with TRBD1 matching 8 bases. This CDR3 is built from 18 residues. V shed 5 bases, J shed 6 bases, and the junction held 15 bases outside the gene matches. Germline CDR1 is MRHNA and CDR2 is SNTAGT.

In its sample, this clonotype was seen many times. This chain uses TRBV20-1 with TRBJ2-7, with D perhaps given as TRBD1 or TRBD2 (5 bases each). In germline, CDR1 is DFQATT, CDR2 SNEGSKA (reference sequence). V was pared by 4 bases and J by 0 bases, with 16 bases between. The CDR3 has 15 amino acids. CDR3 nucleotides: TGCAGTGCTAACATGGGGGACCCGAGCTCCTACGAGCAGTACTTC. This codes for CSANMGDPSSYEQYF.

The chain combines TRBV5-6 with TRBJ2-3; 9 bases map to TRBD1. Per germline, CDR1 SGHDT and CDR2 YYEEEE. The length of the CDR3 is 15 residues. V shed 0 bases, J shed 6 bases, and the junction held 5 bases outside the gene matches. The CDR3 spells CASSLVTGGHDTQYF. The DNA of the CDR3 is TGTGCCAGCAGCTTGGTAACAGGGGGCCATGATACGCAGTATTTT.